This T cell receptor beta chain was captured in a study of T cell repertoires in ileal Crohn's disease. This sample's time point: neoterminal ileum biopsy at postoperative endoscopy, about 6 months after surgery. Whole-study findings and limits: Endoscopic recurrence occurred in every patient whose clonality exceeded 26.8%.

Produced via immunoSEQ multiplex PCR; TCRdb's table is partial and in-frame only. The data hold 3,700 or so clones, with roughly 80% observed a single time. Comments on this clone: What it recognizes is unknown.

CDR3 length: 16 amino acids. From germline, CDR1 is MNHEY and CDR2 SMNVEV (reference sequence). With V trimmed by 11 bases and J by 4 bases, 16 bases remained unmatched. This chain connects TRBV27 to TRBJ2-3, with 9 bases fitting TRBD2. Sequencing input: ileal tissue. This receptor was obtained from an adult with Crohn's disease. CDR3 amino acids: CASALRRGGGADTQYF. Written as DNA, the CDR3 is TGTGCCTCGGCCCTAAGGCGGGGGGGTGGGGCAGATACGCAGTATTTT.